This T cell receptor (beta chain) was sequenced during a study of blood T cell repertoires in COVID-19. Study background: From the United States, Italy and Spain came samples of acute and convalescent COVID-19.

Authors' data handling: The assay estimated nucleated cells by amplifying reference gene primers. The method was immunoSEQ multiplex PCR; TCRdb's version includes in-frame clones alone and lacks a portion of them. D and trimming come from the DNA, and the V and J calls and clone size come from that table. The sample lists more than 70,000 clones; about 88% were seen once. This CDR3 comprises 16 residues. CDR1 SNHLY and CDR2 FYNNEI come from the germline V gene. V dropped 1 base and J dropped 0 bases, with 13 bases sitting between them. The receptor's source is an elderly man with active or convalescent COVID-19. The V call is TRBV2, the J call TRBJ2-7, with a tentative D call TRBD2 (6 bases). Sequenced sample: peripheral blood. DNA for the CDR3: TGTGCCAGCAGTGAAGATGGCGGGACCCTCTCCTACGAGCAGTACTTC. Translating it yields CASSEDGGTLSYEQYF.